These 27 T cell receptor beta chains were all obtained from the same sample, sequenced in a study of blood T cell repertoires in COVID-19. Measured with immunoSEQ multiplex PCR; TCRdb has only the in-frame clones, and not every one. The sample shows 300,000 to 350,000 clones, around 90% of them seen only once. The source material was PBMCs or T cells enriched from blood (not recorded which). All receptors come from a man aged 25 to 40 who had recovered from COVID-19.

V and J are TRBV19 and TRBJ2-2; 7 bases fit TRBD1. The germline CDR1 and CDR2 sequences are LNHDA and SQIVND (reference sequence). The CDR3 extends over 14 amino acids. The trim removed 7 bases at V and 4 bases at J, leaving 6 bases unmatched. CDR3 DNA: TGTGCCAGTACCACCCCAGGGGGCACCGGGGAGCTGTTTTTT. It specifies CASTTPGGTGELFF. The whole variable domain, filled in from reference TRBV19 and TRBJ2-2, reads DGGITQSPKYLFRKEGQNVTLSCEQNLNHDAMYWYRQDPGQGLRLIYYSQIVNDFQKGDIAEGYSVSREKKESFPLTVTSAQKNPTAFYLCASTTPGGTGELFFGEGSRLTVL.

The chain uses TRBV2 and TRBJ2-7; tentatively, D is TRBD2 (5 bases). Trimming pared 6 bases from V and 3 bases from J, leaving 15 bases between. The CDR3 contains 14 residues. Germline V CDR1 and CDR2: SNHLY, FYNNEI. The CDR3 DNA is TGTGCCAGCAGGCCCGTAACGGGATACTACGAGCAGTACTTC. Protein sequence: CASRPVTGYYEQYF. The entire variable domain, with the rest obtained from reference TRBV2 and TRBJ2-7, is as follows: EPEVTQTPSHQVTQMGQEVILRCVPISNHLYFYWYRQILGQKVEFLVSFYNNEISEKSEIFDDQFSVERPDGSNFTLKIRSTKLEDSAMYFCASRPVTGYYEQYFGPGTRLTVT.

The chain combines TRBV7-8 with TRBJ2-7; no definite D call. Germline V lookup: CDR1 SGHVS, CDR2 FQNEAQ. V was trimmed by 2 bases and J by 3 bases, leaving 11 bases between them. The CDR3 runs to 14 residues. The CDR3 bases are TGTGCCAGCAGCTTAAGGCCTCCTAGCTACGAGCAGTACTTC. Protein product: CASSLRPPSYEQYF.

This clone was seen only once. The rearrangement uses TRBV18 and TRBJ1-5; 8 bases map to TRBD1. The V segment lost 4 bases and the J segment 5 bases; nucleotides outside the gene matches: 1. Germline V gene lookup returns CDR1 KGHSH and CDR2 LQKENI. The CDR3 loop spans 13 amino acids. In DNA form, the CDR3 reads TGTGCCAGCTCACTGGACAGGGATCAGCCCCAGCATTTT. It specifies CASSLDRDQPQHF. Supplemented by reference TRBV18 and TRBJ1-5, the full variable domain reads NAGVMQNPRHLVRRRGQEARLRCSPMKGHSHVYWYRQLPEEGLKFMVYLQKENIIDESGMPKERFSAEFPKEGPSILRIQQVVRGDSAAYFCASSLDRDQPQHFGDGTRLSIL.

The chain links TRBV15 to TRBJ1-6; 7 bases agree with TRBD1. Germline values: CDR1 LNHNV, CDR2 YYDKDF (reference sequence). V dropped 1 base and J dropped 4; count of bases not matched to a gene: 4. The CDR3 is made up of 16 amino acids. In DNA, the CDR3 is TGTGCCACCAGCAGAGGGGGGACAGAGTATAATTCACCCCTCCACTTT. Its protein product is CATSRGGTEYNSPLHF.

This chain connects TRBV2 to TRBJ2-3; TRBD2 aligns across 12 bases. The CDR3 has 14 amino acids. V shed 10 bases, J shed 3 bases, and the junction held 5 bases outside the gene matches. The germline CDR1 and CDR2 sequences are SNHLY and FYNNEI. As DNA, the CDR3 is TGTGCCACCAGACTAGCGGGGGTGACAGATACGCAGTATTTT. Its protein product is CATRLAGVTDTQYF.

The J gene is TRBJ2-3, the V gene TRBV7-2; 7 nucleotides line up with TRBD2. J gave up 2 bases and V 7 bases, and 6 bases lay outside the gene matches. Germline CDR1 is SGHTA and CDR2 is FQGNSA. The CDR3 is 14 residues long. The CDR3 region is CASTLSGDTDTQYF. CDR3 in DNA: TGTGCCAGCACCCTCAGCGGGGACACAGATACGCAGTATTTT.

V usage is TRBV28 and J usage is TRBJ2-1, with 8 bases lining up with TRBD2. The J segment lost 9 bases and the V segment lost 7 bases, leaving 11 bases of the junction unmatched. Per the germline V gene, CDR1 is MDHEN and CDR2 is SYDVKM. The length of the CDR3 is 14 residues. CDR3 nucleotide sequence: TGTGCCAGCACGGAACGAGCGGGGGTTTCTGAGCAGTTCTTC. This gives the protein CASTERAGVSEQFF. Together with reference TRBV28 and TRBJ2-1, the CDR3 gives the full variable domain: DVKVTQSSRYLVKRTGEKVFLECVQDMDHENMFWYRQDPGLGLRLIYFSYDVKMKEKGDIPEGYSVSREKKERFSLILESASTNQTSMYLCASTERAGVSEQFFGPGTRLTVL.

Turning to this clone: Other DNA sequences in this specimen translate into the identical CDR3. This chain joins TRBV6-5 and TRBJ2-7; the D gene is possibly TRBD1 (6 bases). The germline gives CDR1 MNHEY, CDR2 SVGAGI. Trimming took 2 bases from V and 7 from J, leaving 12 bases between them. CDR3 length: 13 residues. CDR3 DNA: TGTGCCAGCAGTTACACGACAGGTCTGGAGCAGTACTTC. This gives the protein CASSYTTGLEQYF.

Only a few counts were recorded for this clone. The chain employs TRBV2 and TRBJ2-7; maybe TRBD2 (5 bases). Trimming took 4 bases from V and 0 from J, leaving 16 bases between them. CDR3 length equals 16 residues. Per germline, CDR1 SNHLY and CDR2 FYNNEI. The CDR3 DNA is TGTGCCAGCAGTGGGGGAGAGACGCGTAGCTCCTACGAGCAGTACTTC. Residues: CASSGGETRSSYEQYF.

This sequence joins TRBV28 and TRBJ2-5; TRBD1 is a possible D gene (6 bases). Between the trimmed V and J ends, which lost 4 bases and 2 bases, there was a span of 23 bases. From germline, CDR1 is MDHEN and CDR2 SYDVKM. This CDR3 is built from 18 residues. This CDR3 is CASSSSVGGFIRQETQYF. In DNA form, the CDR3 reads TGTGCCAGCAGTTCATCCGTAGGGGGATTCATCCGACAAGAGACCCAGTACTTC.

The chain recombines TRBV28 with TRBJ2-7; TRBD2 agrees at 7 bases. CDR3 length equals 14 residues. Germline V gene lookup returns CDR1 MDHEN and CDR2 SYDVKM. Germline trimming cut 5 bases from V and 2 bases from J; bases unmatched to any gene: 6. The CDR3 spells CASSRGGRAYEQYF. The CDR3 coding sequence is TGTGCCAGCAGTCGGGGAGGGAGGGCCTACGAGCAGTACTTC.

The chain has TRBV5-4 and TRBJ1-3, with D perhaps matching TRBD1 (6 bases). CDR1 is SGHNT, CDR2 YYREEE, per germline (reference sequence). This CDR3 has 15 amino acids. With 0 bases removed from V and 4 bases from J, the gap between germline ends came to 11 bases. CDR3 region: CASSLVGAEGNTIYF. The CDR3 coding sequence is TGTGCCAGCAGCTTGGTGGGGGCGGAGGGAAACACCATATATTTT. The full variable domain, rest sourced from reference TRBV5-4 and TRBJ1-3, is ETGVTQSPTHLIKTRGQQVTLRCSSQSGHNTVSWYQQALGQGPQFIFQYYREEENGRGNFPPRFSGLQFPNYSSELNVNALELDDSALYLCASSLVGAEGNTIYFGEGSWLTVV.

CDR3 region: CAWSQGTRETQYF. Written as DNA, the CDR3 is TGTGCCTGGAGTCAGGGGACGCGAGAGACCCAGTACTTC. The chain recombines TRBV30 with TRBJ2-5; D is possibly TRBD1 (6 bases). This CDR3 is built from 13 residues. The germline gives CDR1 GTSNPN, CDR2 SVGIG (reference sequence). Between the trimmed V and J ends, which lost 2 bases and 4 bases, there was a span of 11 bases.

This sequence joins TRBV7-9 and TRBJ1-5, with D possibly matching TRBD1 (6 bases). The V gene's germline CDR1 is SEHNR and CDR2 FQNEAQ (reference sequence). There are 15 residues in the CDR3. Trimming left V 2 bases short and J 3 bases short, with 11 bases between. CDR3 nucleotide sequence: TGTGCCAGCAGCTTATCAGGGGATAACAATCAGCCCCAGCATTTT. It encodes CASSLSGDNNQPQHF.

Only a few counts were recorded for this clone. The V gene is TRBV10-3, the J gene TRBJ1-6; D perhaps matches TRBD1 (6 bases). The V gene lost 4 bases and the J gene lost 12 bases, with 19 bases spanning the gap. The CDR3 spans 15 residues. The germline CDR1 and CDR2 sequences are ENHRY and SYGVKD. The CDR3 loop reads CAISGRQDPVEPLHF. The CDR3 DNA reads TGTGCCATCAGTGGGCGACAGGATCCGGTTGAACCCCTCCACTTT.

This chain uses TRBV5-6 with TRBJ1-1; TRBD1 aligns across 10 bases. Germline V gene lookup returns CDR1 SGHDT and CDR2 YYEEEE. The ends lost 0 bases at V and 4 bases at J; junction bases unmatched: 0. This CDR3 comprises 14 residues. CDR3 DNA: TGTGCCAGCAGCTTGGGACAGGGGGCCACTGAAGCTTTCTTT. Its protein product is CASSLGQGATEAFF.

This clone appeared a single time. The J gene is TRBJ2-7, the V gene TRBV6-5; 8 positions agree with TRBD1. The V segment lost 11 bases and the J segment 0 bases; nucleotides outside the gene matches: 9. The CDR3 runs 14 residues. Germline assignment: CDR1 MNHEY and CDR2 SVGAGI. CDR3 in amino acids: CALTPGQDSYEQYF. The DNA of the CDR3 is TGTGCCTTAACTCCGGGACAGGACTCCTACGAGCAGTACTTC.

This clone was seen a handful of times. A read error may account for a junction end that differs from germline. The chain combines TRBV9 with TRBJ1-2, with a possible D match to TRBD1 (6 bases). The CDR3 length is 14 residues. Looked up from germline, CDR1 is SGDLS and CDR2 is YYNGEE. DNA of the CDR3: TGTGCCAGCAGCGTACACAGGGATGATTATTCTGTCCTCTTC. This sequence encodes CASSVHRDDYSVLF. Full variable domain (remainder filled in from reference TRBV9 and TRBJ1-2): DSGVTQTPKHLITATGQRVTLRCSPRSGDLSVYWYQQSLDQGLQFLIQYYNGEERAKGNILERFSAQQFPDLHSELNLSSLELGDSALYFCASSVHRDDYSVLFGSGTRLTVV.

The chain couples TRBV4-1 to TRBJ2-3; D is unclear. Germline V gene data show CDR1 as MGHRA and CDR2 as YSYEKL. CDR3 length: 15 amino acids. Deletions cut 1 base from V and 6 bases from J, with 14 bases between. The CDR3 here is CASSQGGRSADTQYF. CDR3 nucleotides: TGCGCCAGCAGCCAAGGTGGGCGATCCGCCGATACGCAGTATTTT.

The chain recombines TRBV11-2 with TRBJ1-1; 8 nucleotides align to TRBD1. The CDR3 extends over 16 amino acids. Looked up from germline, CDR1 is SGHAT and CDR2 is FQNNGV. V was pared by 5 bases and J by 1 base, with 9 bases of the junction left unmatched. CDR3 residues: CASSLSDRVKNTEAFF. In DNA form, the CDR3 reads TGTGCCAGCAGCCTTTCGGACAGGGTAAAGAACACTGAAGCTTTCTTT.

The rearrangement uses TRBV27 and TRBJ1-2; TRBD1 might be the D (5 bases). Trimming took off 5 bases at V and 8 bases at J, with 15 bases between the two ends. The CDR3 covers 13 residues. Germline CDR1 reads MNHEY; CDR2 reads SMNVEV (reference sequence). In DNA, the CDR3 is TGTGCCAGCAGTCCCTGGCAGGGTACCGGCTACACCTTC. Translated, it gives CASSPWQGTGYTF.

This clone was observed a few times. The J gene is TRBJ2-7, the V gene TRBV7-8, with TRBD2 matching over 8 bases. CDR3 length: 13 residues. Germline V gene sequence: CDR1 SGHVS, CDR2 FQNEAQ. Trimming at V came to 7 bases and at J to 1 base, leaving 3 bases not matched to a gene. The CDR3 DNA sequence: TGTGCCAGCACCAGCGGGGGATCCTACGAGCAGTACTTC. Its translation is CASTSGGSYEQYF.

This rearrangement joins TRBV7-2 to TRBJ2-7; 8 positions agree with TRBD2. Germline CDR1 is SGHTA and CDR2 is FQGNSA. The CDR3 spans 13 residues. V lost 2 bases to trimming and J lost 7 bases; unmatched junction nucleotides: 4. CDR3 nucleotide sequence: TGTGCCAGCAGCTTACAGGCGGGGGGAGAGCAGTACTTC. Amino acid sequence: CASSLQAGGEQYF.

As DNA, the CDR3 is TGCGCCAGCAGCTTGGGGACAGCTGACACTGAAGCTTTCTTT. Protein: CASSLGTADTEAFF. The rearrangement joins TRBV5-1 to TRBJ1-1, with D tentatively TRBD1 (6 bases). Trimming shortened V by 0 bases and J by 3 bases, and 9 bases separated the two germline ends. The CDR3 contains 14 residues. The germline V gene encodes CDR1 SGHRS and CDR2 YFSETQ.

This chain uses TRBV2 with TRBJ1-6; the D gene is possibly TRBD1 (5 bases). This CDR3 has 15 residues. V lost 7 bases, J lost 5 bases, and 15 bases lay in between. The V gene's germline CDR1 is SNHLY and CDR2 FYNNEI. CDR3 amino acids: CASTKGLPDNSPLHF. As DNA, the CDR3 is TGTGCCAGCACCAAGGGGCTCCCGGATAATTCACCCCTCCACTTT.

This chain uses TRBV4-2 with TRBJ2-1; D is unresolved. Trimming left V 1 base short and J 5 bases short, with 12 bases between. The CDR3 runs 15 residues. The germline gives CDR1 LGHNA, CDR2 YNFKEQ. The CDR3 nucleotides read TGTGCCAGCAGCCAAGTTGATAGAGATCACAATGAGCAGTTCTTC. This gives the protein CASSQVDRDHNEQFF.